A selection of T cell receptor beta chains follows, all from one sample in a study of shared clonotypes between healthy human individuals. Method: immunoSEQ multiplex PCR; TCRdb's copy keeps in-frame clones and lacks some. The table shows millions of clones, with 95% occurring only once. The sequenced sample consisted of naive CD4+ T cells sorted from blood. These receptors came from a man younger than 30 in good health. Both conserved end residues are part of each CDR3. Each record gives: clone size, J gene, V gene, D gene, CDR3 DNA, CDR3 protein. A D gene is named only where the DNA matches it firmly. Clone size appears in some rows only: once, few, many, or a class for an expanded clone.

abundance: NA; j_gene: TRBJ2-3; v_gene: TRBV5-4; d_gene: NA; CDR3nt: TGTGCCAGCAGCTTGGAAACCTCCGGGTTTCCTAGCACAGATACGCAGTATTTT; CDR3aa: CASSLETSGFPSTDTQYF
abundance: NA; j_gene: TRBJ2-2; v_gene: TRBV18; d_gene: NA; CDR3nt: TGTGCCAGCTCACCCTCGCGCGTGGACACCGGGGAGCTGTTTTTT; CDR3aa: CASSPSRVDTGELFF
abundance: NA; j_gene: TRBJ2-3; v_gene: TRBV27; d_gene: TRBD2; CDR3nt: TGTGCCAGCAGTTTAGGGACTAGCGGAAACACAGATACGCAGTATTTT; CDR3aa: CASSLGTSGNTDTQYF
abundance: NA; j_gene: TRBJ2-3; v_gene: TRBV28; d_gene: TRBD2; CDR3nt: TGTGCCAGCAGACACGGAGTGGCGGGAGGCGAAGATACGCAGTATTTT; CDR3aa: CASRHGVAGGEDTQYF
abundance: NA; j_gene: TRBJ2-5; v_gene: TRBV5-1; d_gene: TRBD1; CDR3nt: TGCGCCAGCAGCTTGATCGGGACAGGGGTTGAGACCCAGTACTTC; CDR3aa: CASSLIGTGVETQYF
abundance: NA; j_gene: TRBJ1-2; v_gene: TRBV25-1; d_gene: NA; CDR3nt: TGTGCCAGCATGGGGGATGGCTATGGCTACACCTTC; CDR3aa: CASMGDGYGYTF
abundance: NA; j_gene: TRBJ2-1; v_gene: TRBV10-3; d_gene: TRBD1; CDR3nt: TGTGCCACCACCGGACAGGGCCTACCCCCGCAAAGCTCCTACAATGAGCAGTTCTTC; CDR3aa: CATTGQGLPPQSSYNEQFF
abundance: NA; j_gene: TRBJ2-5; v_gene: TRBV27; d_gene: TRBD1; CDR3nt: TGTGCCAGCAGAGAACTGACAGGGCTTAGAGAGACCCAGTACTTC; CDR3aa: CASRELTGLRETQYF
abundance: NA; j_gene: TRBJ1-1; v_gene: TRBV19; d_gene: NA; CDR3nt: TGTGCCAGTAGGTTCAAGGGAACCACTGAAGCTTTCTTT; CDR3aa: CASRFKGTTEAFF
abundance: NA; j_gene: TRBJ1-4; v_gene: TRBV10-3; d_gene: NA; CDR3nt: TGTGCCATCAGTGAAGGGGGGCAGTTTAATGAAAAACTGTTTTTT; CDR3aa: CAISEGGQFNEKLFF
abundance: NA; j_gene: TRBJ2-7; v_gene: TRBV4-3; d_gene: TRBD2; CDR3nt: TGCGCCAGCAGCCAGCCCCACGCGGGAGTCCACGAGCAGTACTTC; CDR3aa: CASSQPHAGVHEQYF
abundance: NA; j_gene: TRBJ2-6; v_gene: TRBV6-5; d_gene: NA; CDR3nt: TGTGCCAGCAGTTACTCTCCCCGTGCTGGGGCCAACGTCCTGACTTTC; CDR3aa: CASSYSPRAGANVLTF
abundance: NA; j_gene: TRBJ1-6; v_gene: TRBV12-5; d_gene: NA; CDR3nt: TGTGCTAGTGGTTTGGGACAGTCAAGAAATTCACCCCTCCACTTT; CDR3aa: CASGLGQSRNSPLHF
abundance: NA; j_gene: TRBJ2-3; v_gene: TRBV2; d_gene: NA; CDR3nt: TGTGCCAGCAGTAGTCAGGCAGATACGCAGTATTTT; CDR3aa: CASSSQADTQYF
abundance: NA; j_gene: TRBJ1-1; v_gene: TRBV19; d_gene: NA; CDR3nt: TGTGCCAGTAGTCCCCGATCGGACACTGAAGCTTTCTTT; CDR3aa: CASSPRSDTEAFF
abundance: NA; j_gene: TRBJ2-1; v_gene: TRBV9; d_gene: NA; CDR3nt: TGTGCCAGCAGCCCCCACGCCTCTTCATACAATGAGCAGTTCTTC; CDR3aa: CASSPHASSYNEQFF
abundance: NA; j_gene: TRBJ2-4; v_gene: TRBV7-2; d_gene: NA; CDR3nt: TGTGCCAGCAGCTTAAGCGCGGTAGCCAAAAACATTCAGTACTTC; CDR3aa: CASSLSAVAKNIQYF
abundance: NA; j_gene: TRBJ1-4; v_gene: TRBV10-2; d_gene: TRBD1; CDR3nt: TGCGCCAGCAGCGCCGGAACTAGGACAGGGACCGAAAAACTGTTTTTT; CDR3aa: CASSAGTRTGTEKLFF
abundance: few; j_gene: TRBJ1-5; v_gene: TRBV27; d_gene: NA; CDR3nt: TGTGCCAGCAGGACCACACGGGGCCAGCCCCAGCATTTT; CDR3aa: CASRTTRGQPQHF
abundance: once; j_gene: TRBJ2-4; v_gene: TRBV4-1; d_gene: TRBD2; CDR3nt: TGCGCCAGCAGCCAAGATTCCCTCCCTAGCGGGATCAGATTC; CDR3aa: CASSQDSLPSGIRF
abundance: NA; j_gene: TRBJ2-3; v_gene: TRBV18; d_gene: NA; CDR3nt: TGTGCCAGCTCAGGTAGGACAGATACGCAGTATTTT; CDR3aa: CASSGRTDTQYF
abundance: NA; j_gene: TRBJ1-5; v_gene: TRBV29-1; d_gene: TRBD1; CDR3nt: TGCAGCGTTGGAGCACAGGGGAATCAGCCCCAGCATTTT; CDR3aa: CSVGAQGNQPQHF
abundance: NA; j_gene: TRBJ2-1; v_gene: TRBV30; d_gene: TRBD1; CDR3nt: TGTGCCTGGCGGGACAGGGGCTCTTACAATGAGCAGTTCTTC; CDR3aa: CAWRDRGSYNEQFF
abundance: NA; j_gene: TRBJ2-3; v_gene: TRBV2; d_gene: NA; CDR3nt: TGTGCCAGCAAGGAGCAGAGAGATACGCAGTATTTT; CDR3aa: CASKEQRDTQYF
abundance: NA; j_gene: TRBJ2-3; v_gene: TRBV2; d_gene: NA; CDR3nt: TGTGCCAGTGAGTTAGAGGCGGCAGATACGCAGTATTTT; CDR3aa: CASELEAADTQYF
abundance: NA; j_gene: TRBJ2-2; v_gene: TRBV29-1; d_gene: TRBD1; CDR3nt: TGCAGCGTTACCCGGGCCGGGACAGGGAACACCGGGGAGCTGTTTTTT; CDR3aa: CSVTRAGTGNTGELFF
abundance: NA; j_gene: TRBJ1-5; v_gene: TRBV9; d_gene: NA; CDR3nt: TGTGCCAGCAGCCCCCCTCCATGGGCAGTTGTTAATTATAGCAATCAGCCCCAGCATTTT; CDR3aa: CASSPPPWAVVNYSNQPQHF
abundance: NA; j_gene: TRBJ2-3; v_gene: TRBV5-4; d_gene: TRBD2; CDR3nt: TGTGCCAGCAGCTTCGAGACTAGCGGATTCACAGATACGCAGTATTTT; CDR3aa: CASSFETSGFTDTQYF
abundance: NA; j_gene: TRBJ1-1; v_gene: TRBV28; d_gene: NA; CDR3nt: TGTGCCAGCAGTCCCCCAGGGAGGGGGAACACTGAAGCTTTCTTT; CDR3aa: CASSPPGRGNTEAFF
abundance: NA; j_gene: TRBJ1-2; v_gene: TRBV7-6; d_gene: NA; CDR3nt: TGTGCCAGCAGCTTAGCGACAGGAGTCTATGGCTACACCTTC; CDR3aa: CASSLATGVYGYTF
abundance: NA; j_gene: TRBJ1-5; v_gene: TRBV5-4; d_gene: NA; CDR3nt: TGTGCCAGCAGCCCCGCGCCTAATCAGCCCCAGCATTTT; CDR3aa: CASSPAPNQPQHF
abundance: NA; j_gene: TRBJ2-7; v_gene: TRBV6-1; d_gene: TRBD1; CDR3nt: TGTGCCAGCAGTAGGGGACAGGTTAGCTCCTACGAGCAGTACTTC; CDR3aa: CASSRGQVSSYEQYF
abundance: NA; j_gene: TRBJ1-1; v_gene: TRBV29-1; d_gene: TRBD1; CDR3nt: TGCAGCGTGCTGGACAGGGTCACTGAAGCTTTCTTT; CDR3aa: CSVLDRVTEAFF